This T cell receptor (beta chain) derives from a study of blood T cells in healthy people across ages (dated by TCRdb to about 2015). Notes on the research overall: In model experiments, template switching captured roughly one uniquely barcoded TCR beta cDNA molecule for every two T cells. To avoid experimental bias, donors of different ages were randomly spread across the sequencing lanes. For two donors (one aged 18 to 30 and one aged 80 or older), the study analyzed two additional independent replicas of 1 million unique cDNA reads from the same blood draw. The donors were divided into four age groups: young (average approximately 16 years), middle-aged (approximately 39), aged (around 59) and long-lived (82). Age-related changes in TCR beta repertoire diversity were measured in the study by deep sequencing normalized with unique cDNA molecular identifiers.

A remark on this clonotype: Its antigen remains unidentified. Base qualities are not provided; no much larger clone lies one nucleotide away.

Receptors were amplified or captured by 5' RACE. Sequencing was performed on an Illumina HiSeq 2500. A second PCR of 7 to 11 cycles was performed with a sample-barcoded 5' primer and a J-beta primer mix. A unique molecular identifier was introduced onto each TCR beta cDNA molecule by a template-switch 5' adaptor carrying 12 random nucleotides. At least 2.5 million CDR3-containing paired-end reads were obtained from each sample. The Mint cDNA synthesis kit, primed by a TRBC-specific oligonucleotide, was used to synthesize first-strand cDNA from all RNA. Following uracil-DNA glycosylase treatment, a first 18-cycle PCR with universal primers M1SS and BC2_uni_R was performed on all cDNA. Under the source paper's analysis protocol: For normalization, 1 million high-quality reads, each with a distinct molecular identifier, were randomly selected from each sample. Reads with shared molecular identifiers were discarded instead of being binned into consensus sequences. CDR3 identification, clonotype clustering and error correction used MiTCR with a Q25 quality threshold and the strictest error-elimination algorithm. A nonparametric unseen species model with Euler transformation was used to estimate lower-bound total TCR beta diversity. TCRdb handled the public reads itself, with Q25 trimming in fastp and clone calling in MiXCR, and kept productive beta chains. Here each entry gathers all rows of one CDR3 protein and keeps the most common genes and DNA. Clone size and V and J calls follow TCRdb, not the original study. In all, the sample holds 1.5 million to 2 million distinct CDR3 sequences, and about 35% of those were seen once. Roughly 10% of the sample goes to the ten largest clones.

Systemically healthy Caucasian individuals from Russia, 35 to 50 in total and aged about 6 to 100 years, were included as donors. Each donor gave about 9.7 milliliters of peripheral blood, drawn into EDTA-treated Vacutainer tubes. Ficoll-Paque density-gradient centrifugation was used to isolate PBMCs, with at least 6 million per sample. Trizol reagent was used to extract total RNA from PBMCs, with at least 5 micrograms per sample. Naive CD45RAhigh/CD27high T cell percentages were measured by flow cytometry on a PBMC aliquot from every donor. The paper as a whole reports these results and caveats: The CMV infection status of donors was not known, potentially confounding age-related changes in expanded clonotypes. Compared with the aged group, more naive CD4+ T cells, fewer expanded clones and increased TCR diversity were shown by the long-lived group, suggesting age selection. Since profiling was done on bulk unsorted PBMCs, naive and antigen-experienced compartments could not be conclusively compared. There was a strong correlation between observed TCR beta diversity and the percentage of naive T cells measured by flow cytometry. Observed TCR beta diversity per million T cells fell roughly linearly with age, and a significant reduction was already apparent by age around 44. Estimates of total diversity based on one million sequenced T cells were regarded as lower bounds and as underestimates.

Trimming costs V 5 bases and J 3 bases, and their ends lie 14 bases apart. CDR1 MNHEY and CDR2 SMNVEV are derived from the germline V gene (reference sequence). From the cysteine through the phenylalanine, the CDR3 covers 14 amino acids. The kept DNA is CDR3 alone, 42 bases in frame from the first base. Source material: blood. The TCR sequence derives from a woman in her thirties in good health. Recombination joined TRBV27 with TRBJ2-7; the D call is tentative, TRBD1 or TRBD2, as each matches 5 bases. The CDR3 region: CASSPGAVLYEQYF. The nucleotide sequence is given as TGTGCCAGCAGTCCCGGGGCGGTACTCTACGAGCAGTACTTC.